The present T cell receptor (beta chain) was sequenced within a study of T cells in Graves' hyperthyroidism and ophthalmopathy. Amplification targeted TCR beta CDR3 regions from RNA transcripts. The study used the HTBI primer set for a first-round RT-PCR of the TCR CDR3. TCRdb re-derived calls from the multiplex PCR reads in MiXCR, one entry per CDR3 protein. This table holds under 450,000 distinct CDR3 sequences, about a sixth found once. There are many counts of this clonotype. Its cognate antigen is unknown. Study results and caveats: Through a model of 13 V-J features, ophthalmopathy was separated from stable hyperthyroidism.

Criteria for exclusion of patients were uncontrolled infection, other autoimmune disease, pregnancy or lactation. V shed 3 bases and J 2 bases; nucleotides not matched to a gene: 1. The CDR3 loop spans 14 amino acids. CDR1 and CDR2 (germline): KGHSH, LQKENI. The sample was blood. This receptor was obtained from a woman in her twenties or thirties with Graves' hyperthyroidism that later progressed to Graves' ophthalmopathy. The gene calls are TRBV18 and TRBJ2-5; 9 nucleotides align to TRBD2. The CDR3 region has the DNA TGTGCCAGCTCACCGGGACTAGCACAAGAGACCCAGTACTTC. This gives the protein CASSPGLAQETQYF.